This T cell receptor beta chain stems from a study of blood T cell repertoires in COVID-19. About the study: The United States, Italy and Spain supplied acute and convalescent COVID-19 samples.

Looked up from germline, CDR1 is LNHDA and CDR2 is SQIVND (reference sequence). Trimming cost V 0 bases and J 3 bases, with 12 bases left between them. The CDR3 is made up of 15 amino acids. Method: immunoSEQ multiplex PCR; TCRdb's copy keeps in-frame clones and lacks some. The data contain tens of thousands of clones, about four fifths of them singletons. Sequencing was performed on peripheral blood. The chain employs TRBV19 and TRBJ2-7; no clear D. The TCR sequence derives from a human donor in a cohort sampled during active COVID-19. The DNA for the CDR3 is TGTGCCAGTAGTATAGATCATCAAACCAGCTACGAGCAGTACTTC. It is translated as CASSIDHQTSYEQYF.